The T cell receptor (beta chain) under discussion was sequenced for a study of blood T cells in healthy people across ages. Study-level points and caveats: Compared with aged donors, long-lived donors showed fewer expanded clones, suggesting selection. Possibly confounding the expanded clonotype changes was the fact that donor CMV status was unknown.

This clonotype was detected a few times. Its antigen is still unknown. A second about 7 to 12 cycle PCR used barcoded and J-beta primers. From the 5' RACE reads, TCRdb called clonotypes with MiXCR, one entry per CDR3 protein. The sample lists 1.5 million to 2 million distinct CDR3 sequences, over 25% occurring once. Trimming stripped 0 bases from V and 8 bases from J, with 16 bases between. The germline V gene encodes CDR1 LGHNA and CDR2 YSLEER. The CDR3 totals 15 residues. The receptor was isolated from a woman aged 25 to 39 in good health. Sequenced input: blood. The chain couples TRBV4-3 to TRBJ1-2; D call uncertain. CDR3 residues: CASSQESRVGFGYTF. The CDR3 coding sequence is TGCGCCAGCAGCCAAGAATCTCGTGTGGGGTTCGGCTACACCTTC.